The 9 T cell receptor beta chains below were found in one sample sequenced in a study of CD8+CD57+ T cells in acquired aplastic anemia. Patients included in sequencing had previously demonstrated CD8+CD57+ cell expansion by flow cytometry. Genomic DNA, the template, was used for profiling of the TCR beta VDJ and CDR3. TCRdb reprocessed the reads via MiXCR and lists one record per CDR3 protein. The sample consists of 400,000 to 600,000 distinct CDR3 sequences, roughly a third of them appearing once. Sequencing used sorted CD4+, CD8+, or CD8+CD57+ T cells (not recorded which) from PBMCs. Receptor source: a human donor with aplastic anemia.

This clonotype was picked up many times. V usage is TRBV24-1 and J usage is TRBJ2-3; D is undetermined. Trimming removed 4 bases at V and 2 bases at J, with 12 bases between. There are 15 residues in the CDR3. Germline V gives CDR1 KGHDR, CDR2 SFDVKD. The CDR3 region has the DNA TGTGCCACCAGTGAGGCCCGAGGAAACACAGATACGCAGTATTTT. This translates into CATSEARGNTDTQYF.

This clonotype was seen a handful of times. This chain links TRBV5-4 with TRBJ2-6; perhaps D is TRBD1 or TRBD2 (5 bases each). CDR1 SGHNT and CDR2 YYREEE come from the germline V gene (reference sequence). The CDR3 runs 17 residues. V lost 1 base to trimming and J lost 3 bases, with 14 bases between them. CDR3 residues: CASSLKWGAGGANVLTF. The CDR3, as DNA: TGTGCCAGCAGCTTGAAATGGGGCGCGGGTGGGGCCAACGTCCTGACTTTC.

This clonotype was seen a handful of times. The chain is built from TRBV9 and TRBJ2-1, with D unresolved. CDR3 length equals 13 residues. The germline V gene has CDR1 SGDLS and CDR2 YYNGEE. V lost 4 bases to trimming and J lost 6 bases, with 11 bases between them. This chain's CDR3 is CASSRPPGNEQFF. CDR3 nucleotide sequence: TGTGCCAGCAGCCGACCCCCGGGCAATGAGCAGTTCTTC. Variable domain in full (rest from reference TRBV9 and TRBJ2-1): DSGVTQTPKHLITATGQRVTLRCSPRSGDLSVYWYQQSLDQGLQFLIQYYNGEERAKGNILERFSAQQFPDLHSELNLSSLELGDSALYFCASSRPPGNEQFFGPGTRLTVL.

The sample holds a few counts of this clonotype. A much larger clone sits a single nucleotide away, making a read error possible. V usage is TRBV2 and J usage is TRBJ2-7; TRBD1 aligns across 10 bases. This CDR3 comprises 12 residues. Germline-derived CDR1 and CDR2 are SNHLY and FYNNEI. V lost 6 bases, J lost 6 bases, and 2 bases stayed unmatched. CDR3: CASSRDRGEQYF. The CDR3 DNA reads TGTGCCAGCAGCCGGGACAGGGGCGAGCAGTACTTC.

The V and J genes are TRBV6-1 and TRBJ2-1; no clear D. V lost 4 bases and J lost 5, with 12 bases in between. Germline V gene sequence: CDR1 MNHNS, CDR2 SASEGT. This CDR3 region has 14 residues. The CDR3 here is CASSGKRINNEQFF. The DNA of the CDR3 is TGTGCCAGCAGTGGGAAAAGGATTAACAATGAGCAGTTCTTC.

This clonotype has a count of ten or more. The genes are TRBV19 and TRBJ1-2; 7 bases map to TRBD1. Germline V gene lookup returns CDR1 LNHDA and CDR2 SQIVND (reference sequence). The CDR3 totals 14 residues. V lost 0 bases to trimming and J lost 7 bases; unmatched junction nucleotides: 5. CDR3 region: CASSIDEGAGGYTF. The CDR3 DNA reads TGTGCCAGTAGTATAGACGAGGGGGCTGGTGGCTACACCTTC.

This clonotype occurred many times. This chain joins TRBV25-1 and TRBJ1-5, with 7 bases aligning to TRBD1. Germline assignment: CDR1 MGHDK and CDR2 SYGVNS. Trimming at V came to 4 bases and at J to 4 bases, leaving 4 bases not matched to a gene. This CDR3 has 14 amino acids. The CDR3 nucleotides read TGTGCCAGCAGTGTGACAGGGCAGAATCAGCCCCAGCATTTT. Translated, it gives CASSVTGQNQPQHF.

This clonotype was recorded many times. The rearrangement joins TRBV12-3 or TRBV12-4 to TRBJ1-2, with 10 bases aligning to TRBD1. The length of the CDR3 is 14 residues. Trimming took 7 bases from V and 0 from J; bases not matched to a gene: 2. DNA of the CDR3: TGTGCCAGCACCGGGACAGGGGCTAACTATGGCTACACCTTC. Translating gives CASTGTGANYGYTF.

The J gene is TRBJ1-4, the V gene TRBV4-1; D gene ambiguous. Between the trimmed V and J ends, which lost 2 bases and 7 bases, there was a span of 17 bases. Germline lookup yields CDR1 MGHRA and CDR2 YSYEKL. The CDR3 has 16 amino acids. CDR3 region: CASSQTEAGWGEKLFF. In DNA form, the CDR3 reads TGCGCCAGCAGCCAAACAGAAGCAGGATGGGGTGAAAAACTGTTTTTT.